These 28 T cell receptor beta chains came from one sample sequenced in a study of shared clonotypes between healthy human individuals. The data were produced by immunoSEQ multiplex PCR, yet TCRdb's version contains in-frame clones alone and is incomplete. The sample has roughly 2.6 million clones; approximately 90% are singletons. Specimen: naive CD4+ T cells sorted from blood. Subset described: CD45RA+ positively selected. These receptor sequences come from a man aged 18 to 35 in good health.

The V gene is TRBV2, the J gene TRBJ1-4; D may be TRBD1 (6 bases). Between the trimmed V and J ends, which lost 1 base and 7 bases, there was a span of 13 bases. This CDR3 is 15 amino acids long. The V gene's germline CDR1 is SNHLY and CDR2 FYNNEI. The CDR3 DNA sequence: TGTGCCAGCAGTGAAGACGGGACACCGGGTGAAAAACTGTTTTTT. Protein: CASSEDGTPGEKLFF. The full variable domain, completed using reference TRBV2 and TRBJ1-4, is EPEVTQTPSHQVTQMGQEVILRCVPISNHLYFYWYRQILGQKVEFLVSFYNNEISEKSEIFDDQFSVERPDGSNFTLKIRSTKLEDSAMYFCASSEDGTPGEKLFFGSGTQLSVL.

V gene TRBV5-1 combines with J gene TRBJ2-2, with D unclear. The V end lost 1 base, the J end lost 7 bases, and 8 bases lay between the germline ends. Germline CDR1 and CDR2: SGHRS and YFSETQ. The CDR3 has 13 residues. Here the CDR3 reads CASSLSWGGELFF. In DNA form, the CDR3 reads TGCGCCAGCAGCTTGTCATGGGGCGGGGAGCTGTTTTTT.

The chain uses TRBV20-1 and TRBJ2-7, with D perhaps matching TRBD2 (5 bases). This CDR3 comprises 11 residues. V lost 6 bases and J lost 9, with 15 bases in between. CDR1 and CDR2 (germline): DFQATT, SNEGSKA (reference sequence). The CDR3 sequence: CSASTEAGQYF. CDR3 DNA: TGCAGTGCGAGCACAGAGGCGGGGCAGTACTTC.

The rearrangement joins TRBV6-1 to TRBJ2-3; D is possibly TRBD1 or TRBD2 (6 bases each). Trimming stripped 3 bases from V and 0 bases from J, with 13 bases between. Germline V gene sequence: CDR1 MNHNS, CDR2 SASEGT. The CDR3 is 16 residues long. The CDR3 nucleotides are TGTGCCAGCAGTGATAGGGGGGCCGTTAGCACAGATACGCAGTATTTT. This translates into CASSDRGAVSTDTQYF.

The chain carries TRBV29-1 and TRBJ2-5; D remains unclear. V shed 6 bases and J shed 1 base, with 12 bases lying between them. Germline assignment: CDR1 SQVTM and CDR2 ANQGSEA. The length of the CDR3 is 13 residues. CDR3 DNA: TGCAGCGTCCCAAGCTACAGCCAAGAGACCCAGTACTTC. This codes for CSVPSYSQETQYF.

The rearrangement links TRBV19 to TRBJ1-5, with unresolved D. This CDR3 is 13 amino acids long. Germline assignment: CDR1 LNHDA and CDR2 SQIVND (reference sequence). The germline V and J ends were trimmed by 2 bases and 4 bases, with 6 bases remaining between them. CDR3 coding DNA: TGTGCCAGTAGTATATATTTGAATCAGCCCCAGCATTTT. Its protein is CASSIYLNQPQHF. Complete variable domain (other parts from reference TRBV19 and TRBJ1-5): DGGITQSPKYLFRKEGQNVTLSCEQNLNHDAMYWYRQDPGQGLRLIYYSQIVNDFQKGDIAEGYSVSREKKESFPLTVTSAQKNPTAFYLCASSIYLNQPQHFGDGTRLSIL.

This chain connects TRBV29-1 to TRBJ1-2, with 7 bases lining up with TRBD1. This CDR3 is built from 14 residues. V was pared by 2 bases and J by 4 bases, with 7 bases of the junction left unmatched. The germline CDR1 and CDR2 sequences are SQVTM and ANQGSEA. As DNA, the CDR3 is TGCAGCGTTGAACCCTGGGACAGCCGCTATGGCTACACCTTC. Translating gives CSVEPWDSRYGYTF.

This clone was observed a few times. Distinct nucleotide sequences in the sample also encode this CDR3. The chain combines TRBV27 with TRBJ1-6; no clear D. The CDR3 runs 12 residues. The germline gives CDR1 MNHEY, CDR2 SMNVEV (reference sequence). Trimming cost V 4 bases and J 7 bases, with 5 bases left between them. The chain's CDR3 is CASSSGNSPLHF. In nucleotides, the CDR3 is TGTGCCAGCAGTTCTGGGAATTCACCCCTCCACTTT.

CDR3 nucleotides: TGCGCCAGCAGCGTCACCGGGACAGGGAACACTGAAGCTTTCTTT. Translation gives CASSVTGTGNTEAFF. J is TRBJ1-1 and V is TRBV5-1, with 8 bases lining up with TRBD1. Germline trimming cut 4 bases from V and 1 base from J; bases unmatched to any gene: 6. CDR3 length: 15 amino acids. Germline V CDR1 and CDR2: SGHRS, YFSETQ.

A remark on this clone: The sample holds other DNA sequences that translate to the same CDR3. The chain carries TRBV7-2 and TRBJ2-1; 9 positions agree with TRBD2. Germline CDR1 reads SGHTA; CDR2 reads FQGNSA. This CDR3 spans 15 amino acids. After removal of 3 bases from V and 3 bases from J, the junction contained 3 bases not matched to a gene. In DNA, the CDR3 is TGTGCCAGCAGCTTGAGCGGGGGGAACTACAATGAGCAGTTCTTC. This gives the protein CASSLSGGNYNEQFF.

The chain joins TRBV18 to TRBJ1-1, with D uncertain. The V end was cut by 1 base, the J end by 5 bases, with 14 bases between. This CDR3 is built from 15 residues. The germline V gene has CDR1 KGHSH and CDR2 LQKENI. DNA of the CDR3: TGTGCCAGCTCACCACGGGTCCAAGAGGAGACTGAAGCTTTCTTT. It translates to CASSPRVQEETEAFF. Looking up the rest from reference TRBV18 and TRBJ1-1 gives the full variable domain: NAGVMQNPRHLVRRRGQEARLRCSPMKGHSHVYWYRQLPEEGLKFMVYLQKENIIDESGMPKERFSAEFPKEGPSILRIQQVVRGDSAAYFCASSPRVQEETEAFFGQGTRLTVV.

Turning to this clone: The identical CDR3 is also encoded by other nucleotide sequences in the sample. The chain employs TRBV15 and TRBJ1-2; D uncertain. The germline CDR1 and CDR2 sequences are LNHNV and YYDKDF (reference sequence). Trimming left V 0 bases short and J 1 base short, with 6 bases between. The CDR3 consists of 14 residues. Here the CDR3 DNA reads TGTGCCACCAGCAGAGATACGGGTAACTATGGCTACACCTTC. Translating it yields CATSRDTGNYGYTF.

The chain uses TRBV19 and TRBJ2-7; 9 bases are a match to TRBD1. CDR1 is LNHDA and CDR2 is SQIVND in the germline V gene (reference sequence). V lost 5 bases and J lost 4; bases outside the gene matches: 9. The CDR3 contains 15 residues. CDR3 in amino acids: CASSLSRDRAYEQYF. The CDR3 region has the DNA TGTGCCAGTAGTCTCTCCCGGGACAGGGCGTACGAGCAGTACTTC.

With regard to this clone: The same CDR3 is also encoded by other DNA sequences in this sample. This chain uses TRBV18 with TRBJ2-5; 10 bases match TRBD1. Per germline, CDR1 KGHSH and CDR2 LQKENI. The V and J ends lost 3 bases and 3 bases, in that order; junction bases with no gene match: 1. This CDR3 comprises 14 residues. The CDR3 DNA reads TGTGCCAGCTCACCGGACAGGGGGGAAGAGACCCAGTACTTC. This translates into CASSPDRGEETQYF.

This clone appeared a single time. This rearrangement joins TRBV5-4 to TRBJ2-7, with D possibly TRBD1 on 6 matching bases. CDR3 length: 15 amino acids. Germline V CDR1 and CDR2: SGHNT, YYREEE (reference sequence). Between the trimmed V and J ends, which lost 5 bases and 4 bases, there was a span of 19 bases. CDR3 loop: CASRSMGAQRYEQYF. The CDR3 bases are TGTGCCAGCAGGTCAATGGGGGCGCAGAGATACGAGCAGTACTTC.

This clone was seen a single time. Written as DNA, the CDR3 is TGCGCCAGCAGTTCCGGGACAGGTTACAATGAGCAGTTCTTC. This codes for CASSSGTGYNEQFF. This rearrangement joins TRBV10-2 to TRBJ2-1, with 8 bases identical to TRBD1. The V segment lost 5 bases and the J segment 4 bases; nucleotides outside the gene matches: 4. The CDR3 spans 14 residues. From germline, CDR1 is WSHSY and CDR2 SAAADI.

The CDR3 DNA reads TGTGCCAGCAGCACCGGGACAGGAGCCTATCAGCCCCAGCATTTT. Its protein product is CASSTGTGAYQPQHF. The rearrangement uses TRBV6-6 and TRBJ1-5, with 8 positions matching TRBD1. The CDR3 runs 15 residues. With V trimmed by 6 bases and J by 5 bases, 9 bases remained unmatched. Per germline, CDR1 MNHNY and CDR2 SVGAGI (reference sequence).

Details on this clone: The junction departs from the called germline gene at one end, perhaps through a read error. CDR3 nucleotides: TGTGCCTGGAGTGGGCCGAACATTGAAGCTTTCTTT. Its protein product is CAWSGPNIEAFF. V usage is TRBV30 and J usage is TRBJ1-1; no reliable D call. The CDR3 is 12 amino acids. The germline V gene encodes CDR1 GTSNPN and CDR2 SVGIG (reference sequence). The whole variable domain, remainder taken from reference TRBV30 and TRBJ1-1, is SQTIHQWPATLVQPVGSPLSLECTVEGTSNPNLYWYRQAAGRGLQLLFYSVGIGQISSEVPQNLSASRPQDRQFILSSKKLLLSDSGFYLCAWSGPNIEAFFGQGTRLTVV.

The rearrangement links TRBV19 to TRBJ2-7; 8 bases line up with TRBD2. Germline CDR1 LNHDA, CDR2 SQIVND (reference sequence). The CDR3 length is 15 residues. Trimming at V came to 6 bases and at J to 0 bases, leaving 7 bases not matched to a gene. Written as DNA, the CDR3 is TGTGCCAGTAGGGCGACTAGCGCAACCTCCTACGAGCAGTACTTC. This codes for CASRATSATSYEQYF.

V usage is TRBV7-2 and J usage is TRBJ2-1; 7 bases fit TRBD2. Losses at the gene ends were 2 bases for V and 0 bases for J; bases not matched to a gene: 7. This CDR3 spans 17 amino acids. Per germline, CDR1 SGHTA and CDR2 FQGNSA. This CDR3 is CASSLPSGGSSYNEQFF. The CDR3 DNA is TGTGCCAGCAGCTTACCATCCGGCGGGAGCTCCTACAATGAGCAGTTCTTC.

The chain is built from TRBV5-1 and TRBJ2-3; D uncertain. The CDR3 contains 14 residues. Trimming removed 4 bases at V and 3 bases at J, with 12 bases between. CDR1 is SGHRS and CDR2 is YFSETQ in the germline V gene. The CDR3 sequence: CASSLVLMTDTQYF. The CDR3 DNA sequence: TGCGCCAGCAGCCTCGTATTGATGACAGATACGCAGTATTTT.

The CDR3 here is CASSSRGVRQETQYF. The CDR3 DNA reads TGTGCCAGCAGTTCCAGGGGGGTCAGACAAGAGACCCAGTACTTC. J is TRBJ2-5 and V is TRBV11-2; the D gene is possibly TRBD1 (7 bases). Germline loops: CDR1 SGHAT, CDR2 FQNNGV. Trimming took off 6 bases at V and 2 bases at J, with 16 bases between the two ends. This CDR3 has 15 residues.

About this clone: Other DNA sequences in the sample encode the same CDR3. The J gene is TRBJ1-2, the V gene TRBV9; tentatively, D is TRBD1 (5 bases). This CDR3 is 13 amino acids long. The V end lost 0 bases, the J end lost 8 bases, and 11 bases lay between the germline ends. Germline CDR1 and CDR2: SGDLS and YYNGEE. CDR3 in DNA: TGTGCCAGCAGCGTAGGAGGGACGGGGGGCTACACCTTC. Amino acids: CASSVGGTGGYTF. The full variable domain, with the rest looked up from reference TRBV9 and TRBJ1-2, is DSGVTQTPKHLITATGQRVTLRCSPRSGDLSVYWYQQSLDQGLQFLIQYYNGEERAKGNILERFSAQQFPDLHSELNLSSLELGDSALYFCASSVGGTGGYTFGSGTRLTVV.

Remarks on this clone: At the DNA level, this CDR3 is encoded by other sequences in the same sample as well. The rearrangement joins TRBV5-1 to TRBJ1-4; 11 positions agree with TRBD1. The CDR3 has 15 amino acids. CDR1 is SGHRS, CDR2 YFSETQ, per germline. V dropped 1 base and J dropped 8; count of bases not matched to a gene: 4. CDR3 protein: CASSLMGQGGEKLFF. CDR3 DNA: TGCGCCAGCAGCTTGATGGGACAGGGGGGAGAAAAACTGTTTTTT.

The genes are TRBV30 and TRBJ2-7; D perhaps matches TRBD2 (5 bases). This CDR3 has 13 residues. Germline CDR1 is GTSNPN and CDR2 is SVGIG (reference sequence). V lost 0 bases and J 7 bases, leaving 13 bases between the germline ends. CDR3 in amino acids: CAWSVTEPGEQYF. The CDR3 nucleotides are TGTGCCTGGAGTGTTACAGAGCCGGGGGAGCAGTACTTC. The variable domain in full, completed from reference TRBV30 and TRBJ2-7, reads SQTIHQWPATLVQPVGSPLSLECTVEGTSNPNLYWYRQAAGRGLQLLFYSVGIGQISSEVPQNLSASRPQDRQFILSSKKLLLSDSGFYLCAWSVTEPGEQYFGPGTRLTVT.

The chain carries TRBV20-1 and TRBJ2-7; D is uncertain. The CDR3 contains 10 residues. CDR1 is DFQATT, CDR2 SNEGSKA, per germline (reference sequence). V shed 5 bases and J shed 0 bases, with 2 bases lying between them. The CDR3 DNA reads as TGCAGTGCTTTCTCCTACGAGCAGTACTTC. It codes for CSAFSYEQYF.

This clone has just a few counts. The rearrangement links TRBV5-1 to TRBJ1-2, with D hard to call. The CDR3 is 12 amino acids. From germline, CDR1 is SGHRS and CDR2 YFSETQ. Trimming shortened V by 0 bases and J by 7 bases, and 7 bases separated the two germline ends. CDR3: CASSLEAGGYTF. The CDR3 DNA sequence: TGCGCCAGCAGCTTGGAAGCGGGTGGCTACACCTTC.

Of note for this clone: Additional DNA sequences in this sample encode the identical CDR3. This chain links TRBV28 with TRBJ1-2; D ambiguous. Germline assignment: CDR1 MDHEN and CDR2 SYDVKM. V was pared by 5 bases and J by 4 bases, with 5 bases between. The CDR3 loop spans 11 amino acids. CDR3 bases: TGTGCCAGCAGTGCTGTCTATGGCTACACCTTC. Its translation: CASSAVYGYTF.